One sample yielded the 9 T cell receptor beta chains listed below, sequenced in a study of blood T cell repertoires in COVID-19. Libraries were prepared by immunoSEQ multiplex PCR; TCRdb keeps only in-frame clonotypes and omits some of them. There are approximately 90,000 clones in the sample; about 77% occur only once, and less than 7% lies in the top ten. Sample: peripheral blood. These receptors originate from a man aged 65 to 85 with COVID-19, enrolled during active disease.

This rearrangement joins TRBV7-2 to TRBJ2-7, with TRBD2 matching 7 bases. CDR3 size: 15 residues. V lost 2 bases, J lost 3 bases, and 7 bases stayed unmatched. Germline CDR1 and CDR2: SGHTA and FQGNSA. CDR3 sequence (DNA): TGTGCCAGCAGCTTAACTGTGGGGGGGAGCTACGAGCAGTACTTC. Translation gives CASSLTVGGSYEQYF.

CDR3 residues: CASSLTRVDYPREQYF. The CDR3 coding sequence is TGTGCCAGCAGCCTCACGAGGGTTGACTACCCTCGCGAGCAGTACTTC. The chain employs TRBV3-1 (or the pseudogene TRBV3-2) and TRBJ2-7, with D maybe TRBD2 (5 bases). CDR3 length: 16 residues. Trimming took 4 bases from V and 6 from J, leaving 22 bases between them. Germline CDR1 LGHDT, CDR2 YNNKEL (reference sequence).

J is TRBJ2-3 and V is TRBV6-1, with no clear D. The CDR3 runs 14 residues. Germline loops: CDR1 MNHNS, CDR2 SASEGT. V lost 3 bases and J 3 bases, leaving 10 bases between the germline ends. The CDR3 DNA reads as TGTGCCAGCAGTGATTGGGCGCAGACAGATACGCAGTATTTT. Residues: CASSDWAQTDTQYF.

CDR3 loop: CASSLDWSVGQYF. CDR3 DNA sequence: TGTGCCAGCAGCTTAGATTGGAGCGTGGGGCAGTACTTC. The V gene is TRBV11-2, the J gene TRBJ2-7; D not certain. CDR1 and CDR2 (germline): SGHAT, FQNNGV. The CDR3 is 13 amino acids. V lost 0 bases and J lost 9, with 12 bases in between.

The chain has TRBV5-1 and TRBJ1-1, with a possible D match to TRBD1 (5 bases). Trimming removed 4 bases from V and 5 bases from J, with 12 bases in between. This CDR3 is 13 amino acids long. Germline V gene lookup returns CDR1 SGHRS and CDR2 YFSETQ. The CDR3 protein is CASSPQAGTEAFF. The CDR3 coding sequence is TGCGCCAGCAGCCCACAGGCCGGAACTGAAGCTTTCTTT. The whole variable domain, remainder taken from reference TRBV5-1 and TRBJ1-1, is KAGVTQTPRYLIKTRGQQVTLSCSPISGHRSVSWYQQTPGQGLQFLFEYFSETQRNKGNFPGRFSGRQFSNSRSEMNVSTLELGDSALYLCASSPQAGTEAFFGQGTRLTVV.

Of note for this clone: One end of the junction varies from germline; a read error may be responsible. The V gene is TRBV10-3, the J gene TRBJ1-2, with TRBD1 matching 8 bases. The CDR3 spans 12 residues. The germline V gene encodes CDR1 ENHRY and CDR2 SYGVKD. CDR3 sequence (DNA): TGTGCCCTCGGTGGGACCAGGGGGCGGATCTCCTTC. Amino acids: CALGGTRGRISF.

The chain couples TRBV2 to TRBJ2-7, with D hard to call. Germline assignment: CDR1 SNHLY and CDR2 FYNNEI. Trimming took off 4 bases at V and 1 base at J, with 5 bases between the two ends. The CDR3 spans 12 residues. CDR3 nucleotide sequence: TGTGCCAGCAGTGTCAGTTCCTACGAGCAGTACTTC. Residues: CASSVSSYEQYF.

V is TRBV28 and J is TRBJ2-7; 8 bases match TRBD1. Germline trimming cut 8 bases from V and 7 bases from J; bases unmatched to any gene: 22. The germline CDR1 and CDR2 sequences are MDHEN and SYDVKM. The CDR3 runs to 17 residues. The CDR3 protein is CASRTGSSGDLSGEQYF. The CDR3 coding sequence is TGTGCCAGCCGGACAGGGAGTAGCGGAGACCTCTCGGGAGAGCAGTACTTC.

The chain combines TRBV4-3 with TRBJ1-2, with 7 nucleotides matching TRBD1. This CDR3 is built from 15 residues. Germline lookup yields CDR1 LGHNA and CDR2 YSLEER. V shed 0 bases and J 8 bases; nucleotides not matched to a gene: 9. The CDR3 DNA sequence: TGCGCCAGCAGCCAAGAAAACAGGGGATGGGAAGGCTACACCTTC. Protein sequence: CASSQENRGWEGYTF.